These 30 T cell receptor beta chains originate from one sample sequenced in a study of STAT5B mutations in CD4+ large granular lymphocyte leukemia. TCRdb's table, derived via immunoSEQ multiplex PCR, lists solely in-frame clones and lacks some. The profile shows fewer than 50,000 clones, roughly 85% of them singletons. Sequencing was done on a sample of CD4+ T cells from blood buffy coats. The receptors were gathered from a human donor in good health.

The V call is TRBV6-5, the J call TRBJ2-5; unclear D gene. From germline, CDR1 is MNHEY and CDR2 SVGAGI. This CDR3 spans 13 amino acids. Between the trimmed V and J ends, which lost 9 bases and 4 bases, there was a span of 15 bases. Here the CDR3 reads CARDRTPGETQYF. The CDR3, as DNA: TGTGCCAGGGACCGAACCCCGGGAGAGACCCAGTACTTC.

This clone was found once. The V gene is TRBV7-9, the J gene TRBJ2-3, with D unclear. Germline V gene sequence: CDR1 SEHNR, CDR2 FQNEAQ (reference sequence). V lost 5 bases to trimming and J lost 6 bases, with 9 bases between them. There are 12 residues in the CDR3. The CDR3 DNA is TGTGCCAGCAGCCCCGCCGGGGATACGCAGTATTTT. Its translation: CASSPAGDTQYF.

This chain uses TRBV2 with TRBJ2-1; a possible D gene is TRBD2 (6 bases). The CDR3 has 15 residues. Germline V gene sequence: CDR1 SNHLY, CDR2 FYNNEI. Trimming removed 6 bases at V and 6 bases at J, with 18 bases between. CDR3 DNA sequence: TGTGCCAGCAGAAATGGTCCGGGAGCGACCAATGAGCAGTTCTTC. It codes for CASRNGPGATNEQFF. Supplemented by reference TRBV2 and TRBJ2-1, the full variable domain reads EPEVTQTPSHQVTQMGQEVILRCVPISNHLYFYWYRQILGQKVEFLVSFYNNEISEKSEIFDDQFSVERPDGSNFTLKIRSTKLEDSAMYFCASRNGPGATNEQFFGPGTRLTVL.

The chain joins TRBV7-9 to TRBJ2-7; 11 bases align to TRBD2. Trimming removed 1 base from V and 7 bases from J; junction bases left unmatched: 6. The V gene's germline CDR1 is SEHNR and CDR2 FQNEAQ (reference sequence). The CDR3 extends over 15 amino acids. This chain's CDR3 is CASSLVTSGSEEQYF. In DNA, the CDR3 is TGTGCCAGCAGCTTAGTAACTAGCGGGAGTGAAGAGCAGTACTTC.

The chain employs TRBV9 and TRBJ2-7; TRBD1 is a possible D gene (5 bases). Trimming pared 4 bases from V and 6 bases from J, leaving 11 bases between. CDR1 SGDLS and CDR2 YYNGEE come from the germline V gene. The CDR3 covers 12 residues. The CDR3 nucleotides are TGTGCCAGCAGCCGCGACAGTCTCGAGCAGTACTTC. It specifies CASSRDSLEQYF.

This CDR3 reads CSVNGGNEQFF. The DNA for the CDR3 is TGCAGCGTTAACGGAGGCAATGAGCAGTTCTTC. The gene calls are TRBV29-1 and TRBJ2-1; D is perhaps TRBD2 (5 bases). Trimming took off 5 bases at V and 6 bases at J, with 8 bases between the two ends. The CDR3 runs 11 residues. Germline loops: CDR1 SQVTM, CDR2 ANQGSEA.

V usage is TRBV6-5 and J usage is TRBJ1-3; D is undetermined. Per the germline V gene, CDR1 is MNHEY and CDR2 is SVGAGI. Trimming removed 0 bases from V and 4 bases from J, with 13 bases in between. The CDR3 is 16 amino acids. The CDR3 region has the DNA TGTGCCAGCAGTTACTCGGTCCCGGCGGCGGGAAACACCATATATTTT. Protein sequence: CASSYSVPAAGNTIYF.

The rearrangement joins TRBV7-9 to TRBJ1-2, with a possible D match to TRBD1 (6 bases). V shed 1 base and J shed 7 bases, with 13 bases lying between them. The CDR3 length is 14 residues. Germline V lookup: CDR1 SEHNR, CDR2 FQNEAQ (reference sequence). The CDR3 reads CASSLDTGHSGYTF. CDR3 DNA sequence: TGTGCCAGCAGCTTAGATACAGGGCACAGTGGCTACACCTTC.

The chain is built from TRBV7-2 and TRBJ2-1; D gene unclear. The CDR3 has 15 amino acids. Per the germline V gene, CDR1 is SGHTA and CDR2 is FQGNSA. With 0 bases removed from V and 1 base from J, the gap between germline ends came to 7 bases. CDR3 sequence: CASSLAGTSYNEQFF. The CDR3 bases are TGTGCCAGCAGCTTAGCGGGTACTTCCTACAATGAGCAGTTCTTC.

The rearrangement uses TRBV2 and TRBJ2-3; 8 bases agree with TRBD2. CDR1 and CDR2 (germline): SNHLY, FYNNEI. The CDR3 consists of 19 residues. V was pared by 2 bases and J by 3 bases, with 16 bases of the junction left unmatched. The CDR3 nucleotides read TGTGCCAGCAGTGAAAATCTTTGGCGGGGGGCAGGATCAACAGATACGCAGTATTTT. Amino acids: CASSENLWRGAGSTDTQYF.

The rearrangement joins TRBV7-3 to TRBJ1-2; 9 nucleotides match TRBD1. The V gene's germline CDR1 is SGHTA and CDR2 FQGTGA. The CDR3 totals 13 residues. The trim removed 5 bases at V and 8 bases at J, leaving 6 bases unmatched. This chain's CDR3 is CASSPGTGLGYTF. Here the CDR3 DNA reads TGTGCCAGCAGCCCCGGGACAGGGTTGGGCTACACCTTC.

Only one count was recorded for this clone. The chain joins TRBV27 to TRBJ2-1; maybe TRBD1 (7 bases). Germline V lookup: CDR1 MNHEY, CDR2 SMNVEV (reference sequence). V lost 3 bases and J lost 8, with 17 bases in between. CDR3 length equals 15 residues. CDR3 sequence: CASSLGGLGTDEQFF. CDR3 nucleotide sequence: TGTGCCAGCAGTTTGGGGGGTTTGGGGACAGATGAGCAGTTCTTC.

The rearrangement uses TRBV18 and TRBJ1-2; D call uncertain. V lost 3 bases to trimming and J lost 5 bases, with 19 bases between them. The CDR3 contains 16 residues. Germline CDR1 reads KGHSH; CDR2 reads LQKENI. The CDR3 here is CASSPSQSGKGYGYTF. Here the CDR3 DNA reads TGTGCCAGCTCACCGTCCCAGTCGGGGAAAGGGTATGGCTACACCTTC.

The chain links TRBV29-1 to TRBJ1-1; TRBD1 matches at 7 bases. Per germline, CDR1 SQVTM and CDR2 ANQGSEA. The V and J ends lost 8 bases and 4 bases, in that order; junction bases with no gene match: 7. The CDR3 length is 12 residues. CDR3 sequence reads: CSTSRGGTEAFF. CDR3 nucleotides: TGCAGCACAAGCAGGGGGGGCACTGAAGCTTTCTTT.

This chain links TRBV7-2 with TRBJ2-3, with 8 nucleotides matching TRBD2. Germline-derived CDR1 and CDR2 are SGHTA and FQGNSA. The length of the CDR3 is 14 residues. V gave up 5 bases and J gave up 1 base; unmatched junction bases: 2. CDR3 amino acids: CASSMTSGTDTQYF. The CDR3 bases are TGTGCCAGCAGCATGACTAGCGGCACAGATACGCAGTATTTT.

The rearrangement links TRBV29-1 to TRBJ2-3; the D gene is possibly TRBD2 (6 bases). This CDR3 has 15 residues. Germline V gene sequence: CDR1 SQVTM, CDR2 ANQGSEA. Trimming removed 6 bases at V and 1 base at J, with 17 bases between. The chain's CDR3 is CSVTGSSGGTDTQYF. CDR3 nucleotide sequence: TGCAGCGTGACGGGAAGTAGCGGTGGCACAGATACGCAGTATTTT.

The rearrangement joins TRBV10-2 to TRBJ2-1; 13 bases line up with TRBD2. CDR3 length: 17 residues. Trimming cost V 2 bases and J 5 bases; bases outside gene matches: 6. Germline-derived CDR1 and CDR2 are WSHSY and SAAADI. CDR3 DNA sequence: TGCGCCAGCAGTGAGCCGGGGACTAGCGGGACCGACAATGAGCAGTTCTTC. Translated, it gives CASSEPGTSGTDNEQFF.

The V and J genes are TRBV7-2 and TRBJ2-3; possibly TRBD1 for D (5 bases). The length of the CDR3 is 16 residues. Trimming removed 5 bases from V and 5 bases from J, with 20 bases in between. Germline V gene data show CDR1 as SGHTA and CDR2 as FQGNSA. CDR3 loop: CASSPDTSRRGDTQYF. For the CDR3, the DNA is TGTGCCAGCAGCCCTGACACCTCGAGAAGGGGAGATACGCAGTATTTT. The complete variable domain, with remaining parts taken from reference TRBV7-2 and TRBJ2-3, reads GAGVSQSPSNKVTEKGKDVELRCDPISGHTALYWYRQSLGQGLEFLIYFQGNSAPDKSGLPSDRFSAERTGGSVSTLTIQRTQQEDSAVYLCASSPDTSRRGDTQYFGPGTRLTVL.

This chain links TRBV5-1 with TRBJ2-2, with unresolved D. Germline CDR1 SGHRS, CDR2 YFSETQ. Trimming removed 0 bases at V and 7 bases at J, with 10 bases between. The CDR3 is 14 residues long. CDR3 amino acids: CASSLVAGGGELFF. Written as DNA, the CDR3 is TGCGCCAGCAGCTTGGTGGCAGGCGGCGGGGAGCTGTTTTTT.

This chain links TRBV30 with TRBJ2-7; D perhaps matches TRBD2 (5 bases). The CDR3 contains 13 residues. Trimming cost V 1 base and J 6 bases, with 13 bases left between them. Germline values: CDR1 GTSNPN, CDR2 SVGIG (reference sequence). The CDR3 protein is CAWSDGFEGEQYF. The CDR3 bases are TGTGCCTGGAGTGATGGATTTGAGGGCGAGCAGTACTTC.

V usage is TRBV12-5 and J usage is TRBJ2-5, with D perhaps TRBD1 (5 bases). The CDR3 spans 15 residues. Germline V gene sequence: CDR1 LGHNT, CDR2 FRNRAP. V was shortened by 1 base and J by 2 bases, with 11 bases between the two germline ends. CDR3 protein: CASGLGRQLQETQYF. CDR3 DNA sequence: TGTGCTAGTGGTTTGGGAAGACAGTTACAAGAGACCCAGTACTTC.

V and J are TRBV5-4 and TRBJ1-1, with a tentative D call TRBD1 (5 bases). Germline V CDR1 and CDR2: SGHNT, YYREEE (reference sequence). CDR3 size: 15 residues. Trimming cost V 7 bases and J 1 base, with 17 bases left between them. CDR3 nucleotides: TGTGCCAGCGGAAGTCCGGGGACGCAGAACACTGAAGCTTTCTTT. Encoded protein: CASGSPGTQNTEAFF.

CDR3 protein: CASSLNRVEKLFF. CDR3 DNA sequence: TGTGCCAGCAGCCTTAATCGGGTTGAAAAACTGTTTTTT. V and J are TRBV7-8 and TRBJ1-4; no clear D gene. The CDR3 runs 13 residues. Deletions cut 5 bases from V and 7 bases from J, with 11 bases between. In germline, CDR1 is SGHVS, CDR2 FQNEAQ.

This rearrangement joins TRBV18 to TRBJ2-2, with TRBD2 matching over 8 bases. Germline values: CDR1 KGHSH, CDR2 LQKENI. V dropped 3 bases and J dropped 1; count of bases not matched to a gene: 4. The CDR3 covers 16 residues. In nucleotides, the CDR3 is TGTGCCAGCTCACCTTCAAGCGGGAGGAACACCGGGGAGCTGTTTTTT. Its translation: CASSPSSGRNTGELFF. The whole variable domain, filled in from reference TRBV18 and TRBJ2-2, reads NAGVMQNPRHLVRRRGQEARLRCSPMKGHSHVYWYRQLPEEGLKFMVYLQKENIIDESGMPKERFSAEFPKEGPSILRIQQVVRGDSAAYFCASSPSSGRNTGELFFGEGSRLTVL.

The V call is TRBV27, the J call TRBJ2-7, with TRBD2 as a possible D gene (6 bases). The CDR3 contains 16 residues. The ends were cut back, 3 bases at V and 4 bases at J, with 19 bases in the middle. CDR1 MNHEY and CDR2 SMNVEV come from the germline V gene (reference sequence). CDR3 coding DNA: TGTGCCAGCAGTTTTGAACTAGCCGCGGGACGATACGAGCAGTACTTC. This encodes CASSFELAAGRYEQYF.

Written as DNA, the CDR3 is TGTGCCAGCAGCTTTTCCTCGGGACGTGATGAGCAGTTCTTC. Protein: CASSFSSGRDEQFF. The J gene is TRBJ2-1, the V gene TRBV5-4, with D possibly called TRBD1 or TRBD2 (5 bases each). The V end lost 2 bases, the J end lost 8 bases, and 14 bases lay between the germline ends. Per the germline V gene, CDR1 is SGHNT and CDR2 is YYREEE (reference sequence). The CDR3 extends over 14 amino acids.

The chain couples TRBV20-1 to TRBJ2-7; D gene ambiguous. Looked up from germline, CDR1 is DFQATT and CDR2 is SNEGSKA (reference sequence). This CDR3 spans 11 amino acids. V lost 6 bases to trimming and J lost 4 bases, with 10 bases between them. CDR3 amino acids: CSASLGYEQYF. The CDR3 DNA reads TGCAGTGCATCTCTGGGATACGAGCAGTACTTC.

The CDR3 loop reads CAWSNSRDQPQHF. In DNA form, the CDR3 reads TGTGCCTGGAGTAACTCCAGGGACCAGCCCCAGCATTTT. The rearrangement links TRBV30 to TRBJ1-5; D is possibly TRBD1 (5 bases). This CDR3 has 13 residues. The ends were cut back, 2 bases at V and 7 bases at J, with 12 bases in the middle. Germline V gene lookup returns CDR1 GTSNPN and CDR2 SVGIG (reference sequence).

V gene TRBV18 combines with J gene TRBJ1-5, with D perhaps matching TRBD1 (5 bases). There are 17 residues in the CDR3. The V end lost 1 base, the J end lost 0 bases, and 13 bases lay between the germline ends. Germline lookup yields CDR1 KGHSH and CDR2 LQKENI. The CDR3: CASSPRVATDSNQPQHF. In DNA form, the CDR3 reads TGTGCCAGCTCACCACGTGTTGCGACAGATAGCAATCAGCCCCAGCATTTT. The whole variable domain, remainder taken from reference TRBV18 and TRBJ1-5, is NAGVMQNPRHLVRRRGQEARLRCSPMKGHSHVYWYRQLPEEGLKFMVYLQKENIIDESGMPKERFSAEFPKEGPSILRIQQVVRGDSAAYFCASSPRVATDSNQPQHFGDGTRLSIL.

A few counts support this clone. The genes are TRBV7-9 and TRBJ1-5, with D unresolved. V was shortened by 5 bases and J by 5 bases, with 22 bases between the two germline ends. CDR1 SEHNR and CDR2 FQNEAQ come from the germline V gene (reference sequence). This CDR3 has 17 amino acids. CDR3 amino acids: CASSHSLAGRSDQPQHF. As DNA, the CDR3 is TGTGCCAGCAGCCACAGTTTGGCAGGCAGAAGTGATCAGCCCCAGCATTTT.